These 28 T cell receptor beta chains came from one sample sequenced in a study of blood T cells in healthy people across ages. A J-beta primer mix and a sample-barcoded 5' primer were used in a second PCR of roughly 7 to 12 cycles. TCRdb fed the 5' RACE reads into MiXCR, producing one record per CDR3 protein. The sample holds 1.5 million to 2 million distinct CDR3 sequences, roughly 27% seen once. The sequenced sample consisted of blood. The source of these receptors is a woman in her twenties or thirties in good health.

In its sample, this clonotype was seen many times. The chain links TRBV5-1 to TRBJ1-2, with unresolved D. V was trimmed by 0 bases and J by 1 base, leaving 10 bases between them. Germline V lookup: CDR1 SGHRS, CDR2 YFSETQ. The CDR3 has 15 residues. The CDR3 coding sequence is TGCGCCAGCAGCTTGGAGCCAAGAGTTAACTATGGCTACACCTTC. Protein product: CASSLEPRVNYGYTF.

With regard to this clonotype: Just one base apart from a much larger clone, this may be a read error. This chain links TRBV29-1 with TRBJ2-3; a possible D gene is TRBD1 (5 bases). The CDR3 is 14 amino acids. Germline V gives CDR1 SQVTM, CDR2 ANQGSEA. The CDR3 protein is CSVDSPASTGTQYF. The CDR3 bases are TGCAGCGTCGACAGTCCCGCCAGCACAGGTACGCAGTATTTT.

Details on this clonotype: Being one base from a much bigger clone, this may be a read error. The rearrangement uses TRBV9 and TRBJ2-1; 7 nucleotides align to TRBD2. The V gene end was trimmed by 0 bases and the J gene end by 10 bases; junction bases not matched to a gene: 10. Germline values: CDR1 SGDLS, CDR2 YYNGEE. The CDR3 runs to 15 residues. CDR3: CASSVASGPLYEQFF. DNA for the CDR3: TGTGCCAGCAGCGTAGCTAGCGGACCACTCTACGAGCAGTTCTTC. The full variable domain, rest sourced from reference TRBV9 and TRBJ2-1, is DSGVTQTPKHLITATGQRVTLRCSPRSGDLSVYWYQQSLDQGLQFLIQYYNGEERAKGNILERFSAQQFPDLHSELNLSSLELGDSALYFCASSVASGPLYEQFFGPGTRLTVL.

A few counts support this clonotype. V and J are TRBV6-1 and TRBJ2-7; the D is unclear. The CDR3 runs 13 residues. Germline loops: CDR1 MNHNS, CDR2 SASEGT. V was shortened by 1 base and J by 3 bases, with 7 bases between the two germline ends. The CDR3 region has the DNA TGTGCCAGCAGTGAAGGAGCTTTCTACGAGCAGTACTTC. Translation gives CASSEGAFYEQYF.

The chain is built from TRBV7-2 and TRBJ2-3; TRBD1 aligns across 7 bases. Losses at the gene ends were 6 bases for V and 4 bases for J; bases not matched to a gene: 7. The CDR3 totals 14 residues. The V gene's germline CDR1 is SGHTA and CDR2 FQGNSA. CDR3 region: CASRTGQSSDTQYF. CDR3 bases: TGTGCCAGCAGGACGGGACAGAGCTCAGATACGCAGTATTTT.

CDR3 sequence (DNA): TGCGCCAGCAGCTTGTTGGTGGGGAACACTGAAGCTTTCTTT. Translation: CASSLLVGNTEAFF. The rearrangement links TRBV5-1 to TRBJ1-1; D not resolved. Germline lookup yields CDR1 SGHRS and CDR2 YFSETQ. V shed 1 base and J shed 1 base, with 8 bases lying between them. This CDR3 is built from 14 residues.

The chain is built from TRBV5-1 and TRBJ1-1; 9 bases are shared with TRBD1. Losses at the gene ends were 5 bases for V and 3 bases for J; bases not matched to a gene: 11. Germline loops: CDR1 SGHRS, CDR2 YFSETQ. The CDR3 sequence is 16 residues long. CDR3 nucleotides: TGCGCCAGCAGACCCACCCTACAGGGGGCATACACTGAAGCTTTCTTT. It encodes CASRPTLQGAYTEAFF.

This chain connects TRBV28 to TRBJ2-4; 8 bases fit TRBD1. With the DNA end fitting TRBJ2-7 better, the J assignment may be wrong. Germline CDR1 and CDR2: MDHEN and SYDVKM. CDR3 length equals 14 residues. CDR3 region: CASGTTGDLYEQYF. CDR3 nucleotide sequence: TGTGCCAGCGGGACGACAGGGGACCTCTACGAGCAGTACTTC.

At least ten counts were recorded for this clonotype. The chain is built from TRBV20-1 and TRBJ2-1, with 11 bases lining up with TRBD2. V lost 4 bases to trimming and J lost 0 bases; unmatched junction nucleotides: 2. CDR1 and CDR2 from the germline V gene are DFQATT and SNEGSKA (reference sequence). CDR3 length: 15 residues. The CDR3 DNA reads TGCAGTGCTACACTAGCGGGAGCCTCCTACAATGAGCAGTTCTTC. The encoded protein is CSATLAGASYNEQFF.

This clonotype occurred many times. The chain recombines TRBV12-3 or TRBV12-4 with TRBJ1-2, with TRBD1 matching 10 bases. The CDR3 consists of 16 residues. V lost 6 bases and J lost 4; bases outside the gene matches: 11. The CDR3 protein is CASSPGTGAASYGYTF. The CDR3 bases are TGTGCCAGCAGCCCCGGGACAGGGGCGGCAAGCTATGGCTACACCTTC.

Note on this clonotype: An end of the junction does not agree with germline; a read error may underlie this. The chain joins TRBV10-3 to TRBJ2-1; D not certain. Germline loops: CDR1 ENHRY, CDR2 SYGVKD. This CDR3 spans 16 amino acids. The CDR3 nucleotides are TGTGCCATCAGTTTGACGGTCCTGAGCTCCCACAATGAGCAGTTCTTC. Its protein product is CAISLTVLSSHNEQFF.

The gene calls are TRBV4-2 and TRBJ2-1; possible D gene TRBD1, 6 bases. The CDR3 is made up of 15 amino acids. The V and J ends lost 0 bases and 5 bases respectively, with 11 bases between them. Germline CDR1 LGHNA, CDR2 YNFKEQ. The CDR3 spells CASSQEWRTDNEQFF. The CDR3, as DNA: TGTGCCAGCAGCCAAGAATGGCGGACAGACAATGAGCAGTTCTTC.

This rearrangement joins TRBV6-5 to TRBJ1-4; the D is unclear. V was pared by 8 bases and J by 3 bases, with 13 bases between. Germline assignment: CDR1 MNHEY and CDR2 SVGAGI. The CDR3 covers 14 residues. This CDR3 is CASGQFGANEKLFF. The CDR3 nucleotides are TGTGCCAGCGGCCAATTTGGAGCTAATGAAAAACTGTTTTTT.

J is TRBJ2-7 and V is TRBV6-6, with D possibly called TRBD1 or TRBD2 (5 bases each). CDR1 and CDR2 (germline): MNHNY, SVGAGI (reference sequence). The CDR3 contains 14 residues. Trimming took off 5 bases at V and 2 bases at J, with 13 bases between the two ends. The CDR3 loop is CASSEGPGPYEQYF. In DNA, the CDR3 is TGTGCCAGCAGTGAGGGACCAGGTCCCTACGAGCAGTACTTC.

This clonotype was seen at least ten times. The rearrangement joins TRBV6-4 to TRBJ2-3; 12 nucleotides line up with TRBD2. After removal of 4 bases from V and 4 bases from J, the junction contained 3 bases not matched to a gene. The CDR3 is 15 residues long. Germline CDR1 and CDR2: MRHNA and SNTAGT. CDR3 residues: CASSATSGSADTQYF. In DNA form, the CDR3 reads TGTGCCAGCAGTGCGACTAGCGGGAGTGCAGATACGCAGTATTTT.

The rearrangement uses TRBV10-3 and TRBJ2-5; D remains unclear. V lost 4 bases, J lost 4 bases, and 7 bases lay in between. CDR1 is ENHRY and CDR2 is SYGVKD in the germline V gene. CDR3 size: 12 residues. CDR3 loop: CAISGIGETQYF. The CDR3 DNA sequence: TGTGCCATCAGTGGGATCGGAGAGACCCAGTACTTC.

At least ten counts were recorded for this clonotype. V is TRBV12-3 or TRBV12-4 and J is TRBJ2-7; D remains ambiguous. CDR3 size: 14 residues. Between the trimmed V and J ends, which lost 0 bases and 2 bases, there was a span of 8 bases. Written as DNA, the CDR3 is TGTGCCAGCAGTTTAGCGGGTTTAACCTACGAGCAGTACTTC. This encodes CASSLAGLTYEQYF.

On this clonotype: A much larger clone is a single base away; this may be a read error. The rearrangement joins TRBV2 to TRBJ2-6; D is undetermined. The germline gives CDR1 SNHLY, CDR2 FYNNEI. V gave up 3 bases and J gave up 0 bases, with 6 bases separating them. This CDR3 has 15 residues. CDR3 nucleotides: TGTGCCAGCAGTGAGGTCAGCTCTGGGGCCAACGTCCTGACTTTC. It yields the protein CASSEVSSGANVLTF.

This clonotype has ten or more counts. The chain combines TRBV7-2 with TRBJ1-1; 7 bases agree with TRBD1. V shed 1 base, J shed 11 bases, and the junction held 13 bases outside the gene matches. The CDR3 contains 15 residues. CDR1 and CDR2 from the germline V gene are SGHTA and FQGNSA. The CDR3 region has the DNA TGTGCCAGCAGCTTAGTTTCGCCCAGACAGGGTGAGGCTTTCTTT. This gives the protein CASSLVSPRQGEAFF. The full variable domain, in which reference TRBV7-2 and TRBJ1-1 provide the parts outside the CDR3, is GAGVSQSPSNKVTEKGKDVELRCDPISGHTALYWYRQSLGQGLEFLIYFQGNSAPDKSGLPSDRFSAERTGGSVSTLTIQRTQQEDSAVYLCASSLVSPRQGEAFFGQGTRLTVV.

The chain couples TRBV20-1 to TRBJ2-1; maybe TRBD1 (5 bases). The CDR3 length is 16 residues. The V gene lost 5 bases and the J gene lost 4 bases, with 21 bases spanning the gap. Germline loops: CDR1 DFQATT, CDR2 SNEGSKA (reference sequence). This chain's CDR3 is CSAATRGAARYNEQFF. CDR3 DNA sequence: TGCAGTGCTGCCACCCGTGGGGCGGCGAGATACAATGAGCAGTTCTTC.

About this clonotype itself: A much larger clone differs by one base, so this may be a read error. The chain is built from TRBV12-3 or TRBV12-4 and TRBJ2-1; TRBD1 is a possible D gene (6 bases). The V and J ends lost 2 bases and 10 bases respectively, with 21 bases between them. The CDR3 contains 16 residues. CDR3 DNA: TGTGCCAGCAGTTTATCAGCGACAGGCAACACCTACGAGCAGTTCTTC. Translation gives CASSLSATGNTYEQFF.

The V and J genes are TRBV19 and TRBJ1-2, with 12 bases that match TRBD1. This CDR3 comprises 16 residues. Germline V gene data show CDR1 as LNHDA and CDR2 as SQIVND (reference sequence). J was trimmed by 0 bases and V by 11 bases; bases with no gene match: 10. The CDR3 loop reads CAARGGQGAPNYGYTF. CDR3 DNA sequence: TGTGCCGCCCGCGGGGGACAGGGGGCACCTAACTATGGCTACACCTTC.

This clonotype has only a few counts. The V call is TRBV25-1, the J call TRBJ2-3; D is unclear. CDR3 length: 14 amino acids. Germline V gene data show CDR1 as MGHDK and CDR2 as SYGVNS. The V gene lost 4 bases and the J gene lost 2 bases, with 10 bases spanning the gap. The CDR3 DNA sequence: TGTGCCAGCAGTGGACAAGAGTTCACAGATACGCAGTATTTT. Protein sequence: CASSGQEFTDTQYF.

A note on this clonotype: A much larger clone lies one base from this, so it may be a read error. Since no conserved phenylalanine or tryptophan closes the CDR3, a read error is the likely cause. This chain joins TRBV7-9 and TRBJ2-1, with D unclear. Germline V gene sequence: CDR1 SEHNR, CDR2 FQNEAQ (reference sequence). V shed 5 bases and J shed 13 bases, with 6 bases lying between them. This CDR3 has 9 residues. The CDR3 region has the DNA TGTGCCAGCAGCCAAACCCAGTTCTTG. This sequence encodes CASSQTQFL.

This clonotype was seen ten or more times. The chain uses TRBV12-3 or TRBV12-4 and TRBJ2-1; 9 nucleotides line up with TRBD1. The CDR3 has 14 amino acids. The junction had 9 bases not matched to a gene; V was cut back by 6 bases and J by 9 bases. The CDR3 DNA reads TGTGCCAGCAGCACAAACCGGGACAGGGTTGAGCAGTTCTTC. Its protein product is CASSTNRDRVEQFF.

The gene calls are TRBV11-3 and TRBJ2-1, with 7 bases identical to TRBD2. This CDR3 comprises 13 residues. Germline V CDR1 and CDR2: SGHNT, YENEEA. V shed 7 bases, J shed 2 bases, and the junction held 2 bases outside the gene matches. CDR3 sequence (DNA): TGTGCCAGCATGGGGGGGGCCTACAATGAGCAGTTCTTC. Residues: CASMGGAYNEQFF.

This rearrangement joins TRBV6-6 to TRBJ1-6; D gene unclear. Per germline, CDR1 MNHNY and CDR2 SVGAGI (reference sequence). Trimming removed 6 bases from V and 7 bases from J, with 10 bases in between. The CDR3 is 13 residues long. The DNA of the CDR3 is TGTGCCAGCAGGTCCGCGTGGAATTCACCCCTCCACTTT. This sequence encodes CASRSAWNSPLHF.

The sample holds many counts of this clonotype. The chain couples TRBV15 to TRBJ2-5; 8 bases match TRBD1. The germline gives CDR1 LNHNV, CDR2 YYDKDF (reference sequence). This CDR3 region has 17 residues. With V trimmed by 0 bases and J by 4 bases, 10 bases remained unmatched. DNA of the CDR3: TGTGCCACCAGCAGAGAAGGTGGCAGGGGGCAGGGAGAGACCCAGTACTTC. Translated: CATSREGGRGQGETQYF.